This T cell receptor beta chain was recorded in a study of blood T cell repertoires in COVID-19. Study overall: Acute-phase and convalescent COVID-19 samples originated in the United States, Italy and Spain. PBMCs, B-cell-depleted T cells, or T cells were the source of the cDNA or gDNA that made up the material.

A note on this clone: Because the CDR3's place on the DNA is in doubt, the DNA is left out and the CDR3 is given as listed by TCRdb.

Inclusive of both ends, the CDR3 amounts to 16 amino acids. Authors' processing steps: Estimation of nucleated cell counts was performed using reference gene primer amplification. TCRdb's copy holds only in-frame clones and misses some; the assay was immunoSEQ multiplex PCR. V and J calls and clone size are those listed in that table; D and trimming were worked out from the DNA. The table shows 250,000 to 350,000 clones, with roughly 87% occurring only once. The sample consisted of peripheral blood. The chain combines TRBV7-5 with TRBJ1-1; no DNA check was done on the table's D call, TRBD1. TRBV7-5 is noted as a pseudogene. This receptor was identified in a woman in her 50s who had recovered from COVID-19. CDR3 residues: CARSAAWGRGNTEAFF.